These 19 T cell receptor beta chains share one sample of origin, sequenced in a study of T cell repertoires in ileal Crohn's disease (dated by TCRdb to the late 2010s). The library came from the immunoSEQ multiplex PCR assay. The table comes from immuneACCESS by way of TCRdb, which keeps in-frame sequences with V and J called. Part of the clones is missing from these tables; in studies checked, under half for an unresolved V gene and the rest for unknown reasons. The sample table holds nearly 7,500 clones, of which around 70% were seen once. The ten largest make up less than 8.5% of the sample. The label giving this sample's time point can be read as: neoterminal ileum biopsy at postoperative endoscopy, about 6 months after surgery. Sequenced material: ileal tissue. The receptors shown here come from an adult with Crohn's disease.

The genes are TRBV6-8 and TRBJ2-2, with 8 positions matching TRBD1. CDR1 and CDR2 from the germline V gene are MNHGY and SAAAGT. The V gene end was trimmed by 0 bases and the J gene end by 5 bases; junction bases not matched to a gene: 17. The CDR3 spans 20 residues. In nucleotides, the CDR3 is TGTGCCAGCAGTTACTCGCCAGGGGGCATTCATACCCACCTAACCGGGGAGCTGTTTTTT. This sequence encodes CASSYSPGGIHTHLTGELFF.

J is TRBJ2-7 and V is TRBV4-3, with D possibly TRBD2 on 5 matching bases. Germline-derived CDR1 and CDR2 are LGHNA and YSLEER. V was clipped by 4 bases and J by 2 bases, with 9 bases between them. The CDR3 is made up of 13 amino acids. As DNA, the CDR3 is TGCGCCAGCAGCCTCCAACTAGCCTACGAGCAGTACTTC. Translating it yields CASSLQLAYEQYF.

This chain connects TRBV5-1 to TRBJ2-5; the D is unclear. CDR1 and CDR2 from the germline V gene are SGHRS and YFSETQ. The CDR3 runs 13 residues. Trimming cost V 1 base and J 7 bases, with 11 bases left between them. The CDR3 DNA reads as TGCGCCAGCAGCTTGCTTCAGCGCGGGACCCAGTACTTC. It specifies CASSLLQRGTQYF.

This clone was observed a handful of times. The chain recombines TRBV28 with TRBJ2-1, with D maybe TRBD2 (5 bases). The V gene's germline CDR1 is MDHEN and CDR2 SYDVKM. The CDR3 contains 13 residues. Trimming left V 5 bases short and J 7 bases short, with 12 bases between. This CDR3 is CASSHLSGNEQFF. The CDR3 DNA reads as TGTGCCAGCAGTCACCTATCGGGGAATGAGCAGTTCTTC.

This clone was recorded once. V and J are TRBV20-1 and TRBJ1-6, with D possibly TRBD1 on 5 matching bases. V lost 6 bases to trimming and J lost 12 bases, with 12 bases between them. This CDR3 has 11 amino acids. The germline V gene encodes CDR1 DFQATT and CDR2 SNEGSKA (reference sequence). CDR3 protein: CSADQGGPLHF. Here the CDR3 DNA reads TGCAGTGCGGACCAGGGAGGACCCCTCCACTTT.

V and J are TRBV6-1 and TRBJ1-2; no reliable D call. Germline V CDR1 and CDR2: MNHNS, SASEGT. This CDR3 region has 13 residues. Deletions cut 7 bases from V and 4 bases from J, with 13 bases between. The CDR3 here is CASTQEVGYGYTF. For the CDR3, the DNA is TGTGCCAGCACTCAGGAGGTGGGCTATGGCTACACCTTC.

The V call is TRBV5-1, the J call TRBJ2-7, with TRBD2 matching over 7 bases. CDR1 and CDR2 from the germline V gene are SGHRS and YFSETQ. V dropped 2 bases and J dropped 0; count of bases not matched to a gene: 5. CDR3 length equals 15 residues. DNA for the CDR3: TGCGCCAGCAGCTTAGAAGCGGGGCCCTCCTACGAGCAGTACTTC. Its protein is CASSLEAGPSYEQYF. The full variable domain, rest sourced from reference TRBV5-1 and TRBJ2-7, is KAGVTQTPRYLIKTRGQQVTLSCSPISGHRSVSWYQQTPGQGLQFLFEYFSETQRNKGNFPGRFSGRQFSNSRSEMNVSTLELGDSALYLCASSLEAGPSYEQYFGPGTRLTVT.

V and J are TRBV5-1 and TRBJ1-2, with D uncertain. The CDR3 loop spans 15 amino acids. Per germline, CDR1 SGHRS and CDR2 YFSETQ. Trimming cost V 0 bases and J 4 bases, with 13 bases left between them. The chain's CDR3 is CASSLAGGFAYGYTF. The CDR3 region has the DNA TGCGCCAGCAGCTTGGCAGGTGGTTTTGCCTATGGCTACACCTTC.

The rearrangement uses TRBV29-1 and TRBJ1-1; D gene ambiguous. V lost 3 bases, J lost 3 bases, and 2 bases lay in between. Germline loops: CDR1 SQVTM, CDR2 ANQGSEA. The CDR3 is 10 residues long. In DNA form, the CDR3 reads TGCAGCGTTGACTACACTGAAGCTTTCTTT. Its protein product is CSVDYTEAFF.

V and J are TRBV6-1 and TRBJ2-5; the D gene is possibly TRBD2 (7 bases). Trimming removed 9 bases from V and 5 bases from J, with 13 bases in between. Germline-derived CDR1 and CDR2 are MNHNS and SASEGT. The CDR3 runs 12 residues. The CDR3 is CARKGGGETQYF. The CDR3 DNA reads as TGTGCCAGAAAGGGGGGAGGGGAGACCCAGTACTTC.

The gene calls are TRBV30 and TRBJ1-6; weak D call: TRBD1 (5 bases). V was cut by 3 bases and J by 10 bases, with 13 bases left in between. The CDR3 covers 13 residues. Germline lookup yields CDR1 GTSNPN and CDR2 SVGIG (reference sequence). The CDR3 nucleotides are TGTGCCTGGAGCTCAGGGCTCGGATCACCCCTCCACTTT. This encodes CAWSSGLGSPLHF.

The CDR3 DNA sequence: TGTGCCAGCAATATACTTGGGACAGGAGAGACCCAGTACTTC. Translation: CASNILGTGETQYF. The J gene is TRBJ2-5, the V gene TRBV2, with 8 bases lining up with TRBD1. CDR1 SNHLY and CDR2 FYNNEI come from the germline V gene. After removal of 7 bases from V and 4 bases from J, the junction contained 8 bases not matched to a gene. This CDR3 region has 14 residues. Full variable domain (remainder filled in from reference TRBV2 and TRBJ2-5): EPEVTQTPSHQVTQMGQEVILRCVPISNHLYFYWYRQILGQKVEFLVSFYNNEISEKSEIFDDQFSVERPDGSNFTLKIRSTKLEDSAMYFCASNILGTGETQYFGPGTRLLVL.

This rearrangement joins TRBV28 to TRBJ1-1; D is uncertain. CDR1 and CDR2 (germline): MDHEN, SYDVKM. CDR3 length equals 13 residues. V was cut by 3 bases and J by 3 bases, with 8 bases left in between. The CDR3 protein is CASSLSRYTEAFF. DNA of the CDR3: TGTGCCAGCAGTTTGAGTCGGTACACTGAAGCTTTCTTT.

This clone showed up just once. V and J are TRBV5-4 and TRBJ2-2; a possible D gene is TRBD1 (5 bases). Germline V CDR1 and CDR2: SGHNT, YYREEE (reference sequence). The CDR3 runs 14 residues. V dropped 2 bases and J dropped 9 bases, with 14 bases sitting between them. This chain's CDR3 is CASSFQGGQWELFF. CDR3 nucleotides: TGTGCCAGCAGCTTCCAGGGTGGGCAATGGGAGCTGTTTTTT.

The chain has TRBV25-1 and TRBJ1-1; D is perhaps TRBD1 (6 bases). The germline V gene encodes CDR1 MGHDK and CDR2 SYGVNS. The CDR3 runs 12 residues. Trimming stripped 6 bases from V and 6 bases from J, with 11 bases between. CDR3 sequence reads: CASSAGDPEAFF. In nucleotides, the CDR3 is TGTGCCAGCAGCGCAGGGGATCCTGAAGCTTTCTTT.

This clone was found a few times. The CDR3 DNA reads as TGTGCCAGCAGGGCCTTTTTGCGGGGGGGGCCGGATACGCAGTATTTT. Its translation is CASRAFLRGGPDTQYF. The rearrangement links TRBV5-6 to TRBJ2-3; 9 nucleotides align to TRBD2. Germline loops: CDR1 SGHDT, CDR2 YYEEEE. The CDR3 has 16 residues. J lost 6 bases, V lost 5 bases, and 13 bases had no gene match.

The chain couples TRBV6-1 to TRBJ2-2; D possibly corresponds to TRBD1 (6 bases). The CDR3 is 15 amino acids. V dropped 4 bases and J dropped 3 bases, with 12 bases sitting between them. In germline, CDR1 is MNHNS, CDR2 SASEGT. The CDR3 here is CASSGETGDTGELFF. In DNA form, the CDR3 reads TGTGCCAGCAGTGGGGAGACAGGAGACACCGGGGAGCTGTTTTTT.

This clone was picked up a small number of times. J is TRBJ1-4 and V is TRBV10-1; TRBD1 agrees at 12 bases. CDR1 and CDR2 (germline): WNHNN, SYGVQD (reference sequence). V dropped 9 bases and J dropped 5; count of bases not matched to a gene: 10. The CDR3 covers 16 residues. The CDR3, as DNA: TGCGCCAGACCCGGGACAGGGGGCTTCTGGAATGAAAAACTGTTTTTT. Amino acids: CARPGTGGFWNEKLFF.

The chain has TRBV6-1 and TRBJ2-7; maybe TRBD1 (6 bases). The CDR3 is made up of 13 amino acids. V lost 6 bases to trimming and J lost 2 bases, with 11 bases between them. CDR1 and CDR2 (germline): MNHNS, SASEGT. CDR3 loop: CASSPRGPYEQYF. The DNA for the CDR3 is TGTGCCAGCAGCCCCAGGGGTCCCTACGAGCAGTACTTC.